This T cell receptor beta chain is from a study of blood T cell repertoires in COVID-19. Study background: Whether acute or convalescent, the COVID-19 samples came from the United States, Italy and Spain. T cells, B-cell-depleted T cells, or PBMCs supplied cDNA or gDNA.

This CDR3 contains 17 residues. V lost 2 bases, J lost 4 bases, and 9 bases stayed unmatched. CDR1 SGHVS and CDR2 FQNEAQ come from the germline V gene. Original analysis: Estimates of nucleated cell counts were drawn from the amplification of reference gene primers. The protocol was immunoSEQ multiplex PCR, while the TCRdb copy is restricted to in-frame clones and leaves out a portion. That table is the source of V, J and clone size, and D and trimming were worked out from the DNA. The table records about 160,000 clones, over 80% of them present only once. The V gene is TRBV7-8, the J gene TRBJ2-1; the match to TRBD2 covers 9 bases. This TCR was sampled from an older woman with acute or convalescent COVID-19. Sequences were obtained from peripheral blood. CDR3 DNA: TGTGCCAGCAGCTTATTGGGCGGGGGGGTAGTTTACAATGAGCAGTTCTTC. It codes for CASSLLGGGVVYNEQFF.